This T cell receptor beta chain appears in the sequencing data of a study of blood T cells in healthy people across ages. Overall study context: Using template switching, researchers captured about one barcoded beta molecule for each two T cells.

PCR was performed a second time for roughly 7 to 11 cycles using a sample-barcoded 5' primer and a J-beta primer mix. The template-switch adaptor, which had 12 random nucleotides, put a tag on each cDNA molecule. TCRdb used MiXCR to reprocess the 5' RACE reads, holding one entry per CDR3 protein. This repertoire shows 800,000 or so distinct CDR3 sequences, 35% to 60% found once; its top ten account for 15% to 20%. Every donor provided approximately 9.2 milliliters of peripheral blood. CDR3 length equals 14 residues. The V end lost 2 bases, the J end lost 11 bases, and 21 bases lay between the germline ends. CDR1 is GTSNPN, CDR2 SVGIG, per germline (reference sequence).

Sequencing used blood. This clonotype originated in an elderly man in good health. V is TRBV30 and J is TRBJ2-5, with D tentatively TRBD2 (5 bases). The CDR3: CAWSHGRAGNEQYF. The CDR3 nucleotides are TGTGCCTGGAGTCACGGAAGGGCCGGGAATGAGCAGTACTTC.